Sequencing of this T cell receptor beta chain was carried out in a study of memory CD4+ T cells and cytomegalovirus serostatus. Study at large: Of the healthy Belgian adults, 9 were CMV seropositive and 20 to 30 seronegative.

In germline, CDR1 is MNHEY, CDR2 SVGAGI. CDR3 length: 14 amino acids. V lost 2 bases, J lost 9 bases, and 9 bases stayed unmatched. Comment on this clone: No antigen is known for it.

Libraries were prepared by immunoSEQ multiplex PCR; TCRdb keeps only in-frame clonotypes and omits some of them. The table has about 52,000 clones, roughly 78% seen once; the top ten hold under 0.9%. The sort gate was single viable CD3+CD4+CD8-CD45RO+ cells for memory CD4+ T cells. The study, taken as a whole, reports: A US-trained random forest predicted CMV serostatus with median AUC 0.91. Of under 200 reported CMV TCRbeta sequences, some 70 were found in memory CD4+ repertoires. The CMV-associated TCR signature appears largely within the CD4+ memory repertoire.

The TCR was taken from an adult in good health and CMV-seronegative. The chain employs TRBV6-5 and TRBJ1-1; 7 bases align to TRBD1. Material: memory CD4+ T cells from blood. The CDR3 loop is CASSYHSGGVKAFF. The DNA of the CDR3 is TGTGCCAGCAGTTACCATTCAGGGGGAGTAAAAGCTTTCTTT.